This T cell receptor beta chain was observed in a study of vaccination and CD4 T cells after COVID-19. Overall study context: At a median around 100 days (range 35 to 161) after diagnosis, post-COVID samples were drawn. Overlapping spike peptides from SARS-CoV-2, HCoV-NL63, HCoV-OC43 and HCoV-229E served to stimulate the cells. Each control culture was treated with a CEFX pool, an HIV-1 Nef pool, or no peptide.

This clonotype has just one count. What it binds is not known. The assay that was used to sequence DNA from cultured CD4+ T cells was the Oncomine TCR Beta short-read assay. Genomic DNA extraction was carried out from cultured CD4+ T cells. TCRdb re-analysed the PCR reads in MiXCR, keeping a single row per CDR3 protein. The sample has roughly 10,000 distinct CDR3 sequences; roughly 30% are singletons. From germline, CDR1 is KGHSH and CDR2 LQKENI. This CDR3 is built from 13 residues. V lost 5 bases and J lost 5; bases outside the gene matches: 5. Treatment: roughly 10-day PBMC culture with coronavirus spike peptide pools or control peptides (ViraFEST assay). CD4+ T-cell collection from the unexposed donor predated the COVID-19 pandemic (2011-2018). Under the ViraFEST approach, antigen-specific T cells were expanded with peptide pools and TCRs subsequently sequenced.

This chain uses TRBV18 with TRBJ2-5, with 7 bases lining up with TRBD1. Input material: CD4+ T cells from blood, cultured in vitro. The clonotype comes from a human donor in good health. The CDR3 sequence is CASSRGQQETQYF. The CDR3, as DNA: TGTGCCAGCTCAAGGGGACAGCAGGAGACCCAGTACTTC. Drawing the rest from reference TRBV18 and TRBJ2-5, the complete variable domain is NAGVMQNPRHLVRRRGQEARLRCSPMKGHSHVYWYRQLPEEGLKFMVYLQKENIIDESGMPKERFSAEFPKEGPSILRIQQVVRGDSAAYFCASSRGQQETQYFGPGTRLLVL.